This T cell receptor (beta chain) is from a study of blood T cell repertoires in COVID-19. Study at large: Samples came from the United States, Italy and Spain, spanning acute and convalescent COVID-19. PBMCs, B-cell-depleted T cells, or T cells provided the cDNA or gDNA that made up the material.

Source study methods: Using reference gene primer amplification, nucleated cell counts were estimated. The assay was immunoSEQ multiplex PCR, and TCRdb's table has in-frame clones only and misses some. V and J calls and clone size are as listed in that table; D and trimming were resolved from the DNA. This sample has hundreds of thousands of clones; 86% occur once, and the top ten carry under 1.5%. The germline V gene encodes CDR1 SEHNR and CDR2 FQNEAQ (reference sequence). The CDR3 totals 15 residues. Deletions cut 0 bases from V and 1 base from J, with 7 bases between. The material sequenced was peripheral blood. The sequence was obtained from a woman in her twenties or thirties with active or convalescent COVID-19. This rearrangement joins TRBV7-9 to TRBJ1-5; D gene uncertain. DNA for the CDR3: TGTGCCAGCAGCTTAGCCGGGTCGAGCAATCAGCCCCAGCATTTT. Encoded protein: CASSLAGSSNQPQHF.